This T cell receptor (beta chain) is drawn from a study of T cells in Graves' hyperthyroidism and ophthalmopathy (dated by TCRdb to between 2018 and 2021). Regarding the complete study: TCR V-J signatures able to tell the groups apart were searched for in a discovery cohort of some 100 patients, of whom 43 had Graves' ophthalmopathy and 55 to 65 had stable Graves' hyperthyroidism. Prospective prediction of ophthalmopathy was tested in an independent validation cohort of under 20 hyperthyroidism patients and 17 patients who later progressed to ophthalmopathy. Following sampling, methimazole starting at 30 mg daily was given to hyperthyroidism patients, and high-dose intravenous methylprednisolone was given to ophthalmopathy patients. In roughly six Graves' hyperthyroidism patients, the study also compared T-cell repertoires from thyroid tissue with T-cell repertoires from blood. The roughly 100 discovery patients were divided at random into training and test sets in a 7:3 ratio. TCR Vbeta CDR3 sequencing of roughly 140 peripheral blood samples (over 40 ophthalmopathy, about 80 hyperthyroidism and roughly 17 progressor patients) is reported in the paper.

A patient counted as having stable Graves' hyperthyroidism if no progression to ophthalmopathy occurred over 18 months of follow-up. Hyperthyroidism patients were aged 18 to 65 years and newly diagnosed, with disease duration of less than 2 months. Exclusion was applied to patients with uncontrolled infections, other autoimmune diseases, pregnancy or lactation. Diagnoses were established on the basis of clinical symptoms, serum thyroxine and TRAb, thyroid ultrasound, and orbital computed tomography. Trizol reagent was used to extract total RNA, and RNA quality was then checked on an Agilent 2100 Bioanalyzer. Counting both end residues, the CDR3 totals 11 amino acids. The CDR1 and CDR2 encoded by the germline V gene are SGHVS and FQNEAQ. In this sample, this clonotype turned up a few times. What antigen it recognizes has not been identified. This likely comes from a read error, as the CDR3 has no conserved phenylalanine or tryptophan at its end. The limits of the CDR3 on the DNA are not certain, so only TCRdb's listed CDR3 is given.

The research as a whole found: Ophthalmopathy was separated from stable hyperthyroidism by a 13 V-J signature model, with around 90% sensitivity and 81% to 82% specificity obtained in cross-validation and 80%/75% obtained in testing. In validation, the model predicted progression to ophthalmopathy with over 60% sensitivity and 72% to 85% specificity, a median of around 6.6 months before onset. Blood samples also contained most of the expanded thyroid clonotypes (frequency above 0.001), which suggests that blood repertoires may reflect thyroid immune responses. Sample size was not statistically predetermined, and investigators were not blinded to group allocation.

The TCR beta CDR3 regions were amplified from RNA transcripts. A first-round RT-PCR of the TCR CDR3 used the HTBI primer set with the Qiagen OneStep RT-PCR kit. Libraries were constructed in a second round of multiplex PCR, after which size selection and purification were performed. Paired-end sequencing of the libraries was performed with 100 bp reads on an Illumina HiSeq2000. Under the source paper's analysis protocol: Raw data were processed with SOAPnuke, discarding reads with adapters, uncalled bases, mean Phred below 15, or no exact constant-primer or identifier match. COPE v1.2.5 was used to merge high-quality paired reads, and clonotypes were defined as unique nucleotide sequences. MiTCR v1.1 was used to align the clonotypes against IMGT TRBV, TRBD and TRBJ reference segments. The analysis was restricted to V-J combinations with a frequency above 0.0001, which together covered 99.2% of the repertoires. A TCS score was defined as the ratio between F50 (clonal expansion) and ExV (chaos), using BLOSUM62-based TCRdist between CDR3 peptides within each V-J. Welch's t-statistics and random forest reduced 500 to 650 V-J features to about 13, which were used in a naive Bayes classifier (R e1071). The Morisita-Horn index was used to measure how similar the thyroid and blood repertoires were. Clones were called with MiXCR by TCRdb after fastp trimmed the public reads at Q25, and only in-frame beta chains were retained. When rows share a CDR3 protein, they turn into one entry using the most common DNA and genes. TCRdb's processing, not the study's, gives the V and J calls here. The table for this sample lists 530,000 or so distinct CDR3 sequences; around 46% of them were counted only once. The ten largest clones take up roughly 8.2% of the sample.

Sequencing was carried out using peripheral blood or thyroid tissue (not recorded which). This chain joins TRBV7-8 to TRBJ1-1. This sequence was found in a woman aged 18-29 years with Graves' hyperthyroidism. The CDR3 has the sequence CASSSLGVNFY.